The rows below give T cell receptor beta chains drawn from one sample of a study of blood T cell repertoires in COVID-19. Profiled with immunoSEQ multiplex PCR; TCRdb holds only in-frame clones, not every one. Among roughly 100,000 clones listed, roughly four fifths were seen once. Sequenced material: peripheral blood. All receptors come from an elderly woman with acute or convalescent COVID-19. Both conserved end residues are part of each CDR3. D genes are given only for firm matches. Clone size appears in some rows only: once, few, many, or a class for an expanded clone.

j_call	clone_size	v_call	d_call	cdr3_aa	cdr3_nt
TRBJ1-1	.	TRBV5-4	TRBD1	CASTRTGPGTEAFF	TGTGCCAGCACCCGGACAGGCCCTGGGACTGAAGCTTTCTTT
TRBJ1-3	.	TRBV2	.	CASTSSGLSGNTIYF	TGTGCCAGCACTAGCTCGGGCCTCTCTGGAAACACCATATATTTT
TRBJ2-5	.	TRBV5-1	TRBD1	CASSWLGTEQETQYF	TGCGCCAGCAGCTGGCTAGGGACAGAGCAAGAGACCCAGTACTTC
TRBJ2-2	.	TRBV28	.	CATMGMDKATGELFF	TGTGCCACCATGGGCATGGACAAGGCCACCGGGGAGCTGTTTTTT
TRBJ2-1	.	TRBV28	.	CASSLEWTGEQFF	TGTGCCAGCAGTCTAGAATGGACTGGTGAGCAGTTCTTC
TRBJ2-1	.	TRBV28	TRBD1	CASSRTGTGDYEQFF	TGTGCCAGCAGCCGAACCGGGACAGGCGATTATGAGCAGTTCTTC
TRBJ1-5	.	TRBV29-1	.	CSVGDYRQPQHF	TGCAGCGTGGGGGACTATCGTCAGCCCCAGCATTTT
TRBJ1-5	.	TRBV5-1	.	CASSLYGGLGQPQHF	TGCGCCAGCAGCTTGTACGGGGGGCTCGGTCAGCCCCAGCATTTT
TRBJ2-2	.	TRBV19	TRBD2	CASSISGRRGELFF	TGTGCCAGTAGTATTAGCGGGAGACGGGGGGAGCTGTTTTTT
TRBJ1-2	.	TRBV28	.	CASSLRAGWGGYTF	TGTGCCAGCAGTTTAAGGGCAGGGTGGGGAGGCTACACCTTC
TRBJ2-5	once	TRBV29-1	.	CSVLLASETQYF	TGCAGCGTTCTACTAGCCTCAGAGACCCAGTACTTC
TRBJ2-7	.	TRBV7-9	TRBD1	CASSQTGGGEQYF	TGTGCCAGCAGTCAGACAGGGGGTGGCGAGCAGTACTTC
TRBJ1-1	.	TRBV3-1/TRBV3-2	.	CASSPREGETEAFF	TGTGCCAGCAGCCCCAGGGAGGGAGAGACTGAAGCTTTCTTT
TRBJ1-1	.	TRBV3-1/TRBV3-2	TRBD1	CASSLTSGGRMNTEAFF	TGTGCCAGCAGCCTGACCTCAGGGGGGCGGATGAACACTGAAGCTTTCTTT
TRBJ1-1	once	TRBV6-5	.	CASSYGAAGMNTEAFF	TGTGCCAGCAGTTACGGGGCTGCGGGGATGAACACTGAAGCTTTCTTT
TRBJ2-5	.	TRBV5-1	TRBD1	CASRQGEGETQYF	TGCGCCAGCAGACAGGGGGAAGGAGAGACCCAGTACTTC
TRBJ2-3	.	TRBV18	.	CASSPSLTDTQYF	TGTGCCAGCTCACCTTCCCTCACAGATACGCAGTATTTT
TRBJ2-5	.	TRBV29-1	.	CSVVLGGFETQYF	TGCAGCGTTGTCCTAGGGGGTTTTGAGACCCAGTACTTC
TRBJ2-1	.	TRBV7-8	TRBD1	CASSLGAGTGNEQFF	TGTGCCAGCAGCTTAGGGGCCGGGACAGGCAATGAGCAGTTCTTC
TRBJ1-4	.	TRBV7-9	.	CASSFWGDTNEKLFF	TGTGCCAGCAGCTTCTGGGGGGATACTAATGAAAAACTGTTTTTT
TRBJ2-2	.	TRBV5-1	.	CASRTSGLASGELFF	TGCGCCAGCAGGACCTCCGGGCTAGCGTCCGGGGAGCTGTTTTTT
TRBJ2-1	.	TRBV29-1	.	CSVDAESSYNEQFF	TGCAGCGTTGATGCGGAGAGCTCCTACAATGAGCAGTTCTTC
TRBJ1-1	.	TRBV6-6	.	CASTARYEAFF	TGTGCCAGCACCGCCAGGTATGAAGCTTTCTTT
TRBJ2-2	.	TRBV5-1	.	CASSERTNTGELFF	TGCGCCAGCTCTGAGCGGACGAACACCGGGGAGCTGTTTTTT
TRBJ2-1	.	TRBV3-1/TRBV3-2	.	CASSQDRLNEQFF	TGTGCCAGCAGCCAAGATCGACTAAATGAGCAGTTCTTC
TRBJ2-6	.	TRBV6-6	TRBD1	CASSSRDSPLSSGANVLTF	TGTGCCAGCAGCTCAAGGGACAGCCCGTTGAGCTCTGGGGCCAACGTCCTGACTTTC
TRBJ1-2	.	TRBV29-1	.	CSVLVDSARVHTF	TGCAGCGTTTTGGTGGACAGTGCCCGAGTTCACACCTTC
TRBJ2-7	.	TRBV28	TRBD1	CASSFPGQGAYEQYF	TGTGCCAGCAGCTTTCCGGGACAGGGGGCCTACGAGCAGTACTTC
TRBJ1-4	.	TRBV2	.	CASTGQSKEKLFF	TGTGCCAGCACAGGGCAGAGTAAGGAAAAACTGTTTTTT
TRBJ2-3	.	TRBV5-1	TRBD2	CASSQTPILAGGGDTQYF	TGCGCCAGCAGCCAAACTCCGATACTAGCGGGGGGTGGGGATACGCAGTATTTT
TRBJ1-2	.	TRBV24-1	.	CATSDSREKDYGYTF	TGTGCCACCAGTGATTCCCGGGAGAAAGACTATGGCTACACCTTC
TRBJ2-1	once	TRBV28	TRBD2	CASSGSGGRYNEQFF	TGTGCCAGCAGTGGCAGCGGGGGAAGGTACAATGAGCAGTTCTTC
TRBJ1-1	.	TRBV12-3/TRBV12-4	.	CASSLEVNTEAFF	TGTGCCAGCAGTTTGGAGGTGAACACTGAAGCTTTCTTT
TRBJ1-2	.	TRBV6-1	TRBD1	CASSEEGQGRGGYTF	TGTGCCAGCAGTGAAGAGGGACAGGGAAGGGGTGGCTACACCTTC
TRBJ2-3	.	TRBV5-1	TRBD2	CASSLLAASTDTQYF	TGCGCCAGCAGCTTACTAGCGGCTAGCACAGATACGCAGTATTTT
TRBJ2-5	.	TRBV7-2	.	CASSLSVVQETQYF	TGTGCCAGCAGCTTATCGGTCGTACAAGAGACCCAGTACTTC
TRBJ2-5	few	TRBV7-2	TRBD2	CASSLSGSGGQETQYF	TGTGCCAGCAGCTTATCGGGTAGCGGGGGCCAAGAGACCCAGTACTTC
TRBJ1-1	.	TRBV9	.	CASSPNSGVTEAFF	TGTGCCAGCAGCCCCAATTCAGGGGTTACGGAAGCTTTCTTT
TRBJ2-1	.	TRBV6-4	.	CASSASGQNNEQFF	TGTGCCAGCAGTGCATCAGGACAAAACAATGAGCAGTTCTTC
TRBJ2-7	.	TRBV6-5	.	CASSYQVRSYEQYF	TGTGCCAGCAGTTACCAGGTCCGCTCCTACGAGCAGTACTTC
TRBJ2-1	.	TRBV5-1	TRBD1	CASSSYPGTGPGEQFF	TGCGCCAGCAGCTCTTATCCGGGGACAGGCCCCGGGGAGCAGTTCTTC
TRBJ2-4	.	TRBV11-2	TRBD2	CASSLGLGLAGEAKNIQYF	TGTGCCAGCAGCTTAGGATTAGGACTAGCGGGAGAAGCCAAAAACATTCAGTACTTC
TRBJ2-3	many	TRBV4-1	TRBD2	CASSQGGVAGDTQYF	TGCGCCAGCAGCCAGGGAGGGGTAGCGGGAGATACGCAGTATTTT
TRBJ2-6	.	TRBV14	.	CASSQVGQISGANVLTF	TGTGCCAGCAGCCAAGTAGGACAAATCTCTGGGGCCAACGTCCTGACTTTC
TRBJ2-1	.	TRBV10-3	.	CAIRPGTSANEQFF	TGTGCCATCAGGCCGGGAACCTCGGCGAATGAGCAGTTCTTC
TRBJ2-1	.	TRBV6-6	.	CASSSRIGSYNEQFF	TGTGCCAGCAGTTCTAGAATCGGCTCCTACAATGAGCAGTTCTTC
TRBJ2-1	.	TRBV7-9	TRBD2	CASSYRLLAGGYNEQFF	TGTGCCAGCAGCTACCGATTACTAGCGGGAGGGTACAATGAGCAGTTCTTC
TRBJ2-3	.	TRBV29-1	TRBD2	CSVIPGLAGGSTDTQYF	TGCAGCGTTATACCTGGCCTAGCGGGAGGCAGCACAGATACGCAGTATTTT
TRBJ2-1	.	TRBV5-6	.	CASSLGPGGYNEQFF	TGTGCCAGCAGCTTGGGACCGGGCGGGTACAATGAGCAGTTCTTC
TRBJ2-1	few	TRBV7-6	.	CASSLDSVNEQFF	TGTGCCAGCAGCTTAGATAGTGTCAATGAGCAGTTCTTC
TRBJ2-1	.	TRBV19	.	CASSTSGYNEQFF	TGTGCCAGTAGTACCTCAGGGTACAATGAGCAGTTCTTC
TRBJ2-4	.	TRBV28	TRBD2	CASSSMTSGSLQNIQYF	TGTGCCAGCAGTTCCATGACTAGCGGGAGTCTCCAAAACATTCAGTACTTC
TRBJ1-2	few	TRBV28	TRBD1	CASGDRGYGYTF	TGTGCCAGCGGAGACAGGGGGTATGGCTACACCTTC